A selection of T cell receptor beta chains follows, all from one sample in a study of CD8 T cells in Susac syndrome. TCRdb re-derived calls from the immunoSEQ multiplex PCR reads in MiXCR, one entry per CDR3 protein. The sample lists 70,000 to 100,000 distinct CDR3 sequences; 90% to 95% were seen once. The material sequenced was CD8+ T cells from PBMCs. All receptors derive from a human donor in good health. The CDR3 runs from the conserved cysteine through the conserved F or W. The order of the fields is clone size, J gene, D gene, V gene, CDR3 DNA, CDR3 protein. The D gene is left open where the match is weak. Expanded clones get a size class; other rows say once, few or many, or leave the size out.

>.|TRBJ1-2|.|TRBV14
TGTGCCAGCAGCCAAGTGACTAACTATGGCTACACCTTC
CASSQVTNYGYTF
>.|TRBJ1-6|.|TRBV2
TGTGCCAGCACAGAGGGCTATAATTCACCCCTCCACTTT
CASTEGYNSPLHF
>.|TRBJ1-2|.|TRBV28
TGTGCCAGCAGTTACCTTGGGCGGGTAATGGGCAACTATGGCTACACCTTC
CASSYLGRVMGNYGYTF
>.|TRBJ2-5|TRBD2|TRBV16
TGTGCCAGCAGCCAATCTACTAGCGGGGAGACCCAGTACTTC
CASSQSTSGETQYF
>.|TRBJ1-2|.|TRBV10-2
TGCGCCAGCGGGTCAGGGGTTGGCTACACCTTC
CASGSGVGYTF
>.|TRBJ1-5|TRBD1|TRBV20-1
TGCAGTGCTAGAGATGGGACAGGGAATAATCAGCCCCAGCATTTT
CSARDGTGNNQPQHF
>.|TRBJ2-3|.|TRBV20-1
TGCAGTGCGCTCGACAGGGAGGGTGGCACAGATACGCAGTATTTT
CSALDREGGTDTQYF
>once|TRBJ2-7|TRBD1|TRBV7-9
TGTGCCAGCAGCCTCGGCGAGACAGGGATTGTCGAGCAGTACTTC
CASSLGETGIVEQYF
>.|TRBJ2-2|.|TRBV29-1
TGCAGCGTTGAAACCAGGACAGCAGGCACCGGGGAGCTGTTTTTT
CSVETRTAGTGELFF
>.|TRBJ1-6|.|TRBV30
TGTGCCTGGAGTGTACGGGGGGCCCTCCACTTT
CAWSVRGALHF
>.|TRBJ1-2|.|TRBV5-8
TGTGCCAGCAGCTCGGGGGGTATGGCGGGAACCTATGGCTACACCTTC
CASSSGGMAGTYGYTF
>.|TRBJ2-5|.|TRBV4-1
TGCGCCAGCAGCCAAGATCCGGCACAGTACGAGACCCAGTACTTC
CASSQDPAQYETQYF
>.|TRBJ2-5|.|TRBV7-9
TGTGCCAGCAGCGCCTTCGGGGTAGCGGCGTACCAAGAGACCCAGTACTTC
CASSAFGVAAYQETQYF
>.|TRBJ2-5|.|TRBV4-1
TGCGCCAGCAGCCAATCGAGGGGGGCCCAAGAGACCCAGTACTTC
CASSQSRGAQETQYF
>.|TRBJ1-2|.|TRBV2
TGTGCCAGCATCGGCAGCCTCTATGGCTACACCTTC
CASIGSLYGYTF
>.|TRBJ1-6|TRBD1|TRBV9
TGTGCCAGCAGCGTAGGGACAGGGGGTTCACCCCTCCACTTT
CASSVGTGGSPLHF
>.|TRBJ2-5|TRBD1|TRBV6-5
TGTGCCAGCAGTTACTCTGAGGGGGGACAGGGGACCCAGTACTTC
CASSYSEGGQGTQYF
>.|TRBJ2-5|TRBD1|TRBV15
TGTGCCACCAACCGGGACAGGGGCTGGGAGACCCAGTACTTC
CATNRDRGWETQYF
>.|TRBJ2-1|.|TRBV6-1
TGTGCCTCGCTCCGGTACAATGAGCAGTTCTTC
CASLRYNEQFF
>.|TRBJ2-7|TRBD1|TRBV6-2/TRBV6-3
TGTGCCAGCAGCTGGCAGGGGACAGGCTCCTACGAGCAGTACTTC
CASSWQGTGSYEQYF
>.|TRBJ2-5|.|TRBV3-1
TGTGCCAGCAGCCAAGATAGTAGGGAGACCCAGTACTTC
CASSQDSRETQYF
>.|TRBJ2-2|.|TRBV7-2
TGTGCCAGCAGCCAGGGTCAGGGCGCAGTCACCGGGGAGCTGTTTTTT
CASSQGQGAVTGELFF
>.|TRBJ2-7|.|TRBV6-2/TRBV6-3
TGTGCCAGCAATCACAGGGTCTACGAGCAGTACTTC
CASNHRVYEQYF
>.|TRBJ2-2|TRBD2|TRBV7-9
TGTGCCAGCGGGAGGGAGGAAGCGAACACCGGGGAGCTGTTTTTT
CASGREEANTGELFF
>.|TRBJ2-5|TRBD2|TRBV13
TGTGCCAGCATCCAAGCGGGGCAAAAGGATGAAACCCAGTACTTC
CASIQAGQKDETQYF
>.|TRBJ2-1|.|TRBV12-3/TRBV12-4
TGTGCCAGCAGTTTTAAGGTCTTCTTGGGGAGAAATGACAATGAGCAGTTCTTC
CASSFKVFLGRNDNEQFF
>.|TRBJ2-1|TRBD2|TRBV2
TGTGCCAGCGGACTAGCCCTAAACTCCTACAATGAGCAGTTCTTC
CASGLALNSYNEQFF
>once|TRBJ2-7|.|TRBV9
TGTGCCAGCAGCCCCACCGTAAGGGTCCACGAGCAGTACTTC
CASSPTVRVHEQYF
>.|TRBJ1-2|.|TRBV27
TGTGCCAGCAGTTCTACGCCCGTGGGGGGCTCTACCTATGGCTACACCTTC
CASSSTPVGGSTYGYTF
>.|TRBJ2-2|.|TRBV9
TGTGCCAGCAGCGTTGGAGGGGAGCTGTTTTTT
CASSVGGELFF
>.|TRBJ2-3|.|TRBV6-6
TGTGCCAGCAGTTACCGCCAGTTTGGCACAGATACGCAGTATTTT
CASSYRQFGTDTQYF
>.|TRBJ1-6|.|TRBV12-3/TRBV12-4
TGTGCCAGCAGTTTAGGTCAGGGCCATTCACCCCTCCACTTT
CASSLGQGHSPLHF
>.|TRBJ1-5|.|TRBV24-1
TGTGCCATCAATCAGCCCCAGCATTTT
CAINQPQHF